This entry features one TCR beta chain sequence. Its antigen remains unknown. Isolated RNA was reverse transcribed in full, so expressed TCRB transcripts were sequenced. The repertoire was sequenced with immunoSEQ multiplex PCR; TCRdb's copy has only in-frame clones and lacks some. The sample consists of about 150,000 clones, about a tenth of them appearing once. V dropped 2 bases and J dropped 5 bases, with 9 bases sitting between them. This CDR3 region has 12 residues. Germline CDR1 reads GTSNPN; CDR2 reads SVGIG (reference sequence). The data stem from a study of beta chain features in type 1 diabetes. Points from the study as a whole: Insertions at VDJ junctions were less frequent in type 1 diabetes patients. These patients also deleted more nucleotides at the same junctions. Patients with Type 1 diabetes showed moderately but significantly shorter TCRB CDR3s in all four CD4+ subsets. In comparison with healthy donors, patients had naive, central memory and Treg TCRB repertoires that appeared more similar.

The sequencing input was central memory CD4+ T cells from blood. The rearrangement joins TRBV30 to TRBJ1-1, with no clear D. This TCR derives from a man aged 25 to 40 with type 1 diabetes. The CDR3 protein is CAWSTGGTEAFF. The CDR3 DNA is TGTGCCTGGAGTACCGGAGGGACTGAAGCTTTCTTT.